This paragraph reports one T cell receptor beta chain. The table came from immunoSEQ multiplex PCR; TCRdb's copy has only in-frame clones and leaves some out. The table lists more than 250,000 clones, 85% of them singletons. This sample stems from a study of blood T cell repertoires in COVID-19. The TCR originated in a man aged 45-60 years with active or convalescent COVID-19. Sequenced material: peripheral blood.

The CDR3 protein is CASSGAFLRDRVIYTF. The CDR3 nucleotides are TGTGCCAGCAGTGGGGCGTTTCTCCGGGACAGGGTAATATACACCTTC. The rearrangement links TRBV6-1 to TRBJ1-2, with 9 bases matching TRBD1. With V trimmed by 4 bases and J by 11 bases, 17 bases remained unmatched. In germline, CDR1 is MNHNS, CDR2 SASEGT. CDR3 length: 16 residues.